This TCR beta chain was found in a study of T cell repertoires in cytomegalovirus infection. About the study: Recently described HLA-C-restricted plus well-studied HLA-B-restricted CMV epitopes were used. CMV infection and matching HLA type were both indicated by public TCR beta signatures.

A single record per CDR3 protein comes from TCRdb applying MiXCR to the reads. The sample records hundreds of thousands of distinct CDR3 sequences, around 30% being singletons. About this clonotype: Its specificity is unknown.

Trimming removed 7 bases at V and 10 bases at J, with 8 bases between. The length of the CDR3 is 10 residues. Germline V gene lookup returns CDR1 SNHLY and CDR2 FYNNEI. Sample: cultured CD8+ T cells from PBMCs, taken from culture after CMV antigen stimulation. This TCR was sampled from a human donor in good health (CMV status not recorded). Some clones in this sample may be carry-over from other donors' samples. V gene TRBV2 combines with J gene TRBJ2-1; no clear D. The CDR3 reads CASMGKEQFF. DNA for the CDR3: TGTGCCAGCATGGGTAAGGAGCAGTTCTTC.